This T cell receptor (beta chain) was recorded in a study of siplizumab effects on memory and regulatory T cells. Study-level findings and limits: In siplizumab conditions, mappable alloreactive CD4+ clones averaged roughly 64% Treg-derived, against 25% to 30% in controls. In roughly 80-97% of proliferating CD4+ or CD8+ clones, a naive or memory phenotype could not be assigned. Siplizumab significantly brought down the alloreactive sequences that trace back to unstimulated CD4+ memory cells.

The repertoire was sequenced with immunoSEQ multiplex PCR; TCRdb's copy has only in-frame clones and lacks some. The table has under 95,000 clones, about 94% seen once. Germline V gene data show CDR1 as SEHNR and CDR2 as FQNEAQ (reference sequence). V was clipped by 5 bases and J by 1 base, with 11 bases between them. The CDR3 loop spans 14 amino acids. This clone was seen only a few times. Its target is unknown. The V and J genes are TRBV7-9 and TRBJ1-1, with D possibly being TRBD1 (5 bases). This sequence originates from a human donor in good health. Input material: non-Treg CD4+ T cells sorted from blood. The CDR3 sequence is CASSQTVGNTEAFF. DNA for the CDR3: TGTGCCAGCAGCCAGACAGTAGGGAACACTGAAGCTTTCTTT.